This TCR beta chain stems from a study of graft-versus-host responses after intestinal transplantation. Regarding the study as a whole: Ileal or blood samples showed some GvH clones first, and such clones were also found in recipient marrow.

The V segment lost 7 bases and the J segment 5 bases; nucleotides outside the gene matches: 8. The CDR3 extends over 13 amino acids. Germline V gives CDR1 MDHEN, CDR2 SYDVKM. Some clones are missing from TCRdb's copy, which holds only in-frame ones; the method was immunoSEQ multiplex PCR. The sample shows 57,000 or so clones, about 90% of them seen only once. Comment on this clone: The antigen is not known.

The chain recombines TRBV28 with TRBJ2-7, with TRBD1 identical over 7 bases. The clonotype was recovered from a human patient who received an intestinal transplant, so some T cells may come from the graft donor. The material was PBMCs, obtained 118 to 130 days after intestinal transplantation. In DNA form, the CDR3 reads TGTGCCAGCACCCTCGCGACAGGGAACGAGCAGTACTTC. It encodes CASTLATGNEQYF.